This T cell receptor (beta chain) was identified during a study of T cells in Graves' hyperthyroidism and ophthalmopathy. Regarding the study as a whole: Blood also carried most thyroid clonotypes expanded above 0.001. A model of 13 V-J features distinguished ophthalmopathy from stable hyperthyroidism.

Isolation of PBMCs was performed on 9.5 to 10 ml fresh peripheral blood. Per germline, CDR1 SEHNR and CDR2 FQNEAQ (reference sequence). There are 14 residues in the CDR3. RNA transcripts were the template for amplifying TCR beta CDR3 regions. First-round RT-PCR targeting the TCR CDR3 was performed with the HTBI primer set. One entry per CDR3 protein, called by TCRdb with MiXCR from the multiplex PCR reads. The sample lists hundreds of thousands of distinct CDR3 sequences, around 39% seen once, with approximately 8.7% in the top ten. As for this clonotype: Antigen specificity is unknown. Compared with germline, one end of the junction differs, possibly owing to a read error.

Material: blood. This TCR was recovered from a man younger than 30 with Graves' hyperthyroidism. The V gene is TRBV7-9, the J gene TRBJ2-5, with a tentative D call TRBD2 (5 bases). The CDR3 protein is CASSQGLLLGTQYF. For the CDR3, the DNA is TGCGCCAGCAGCCAAGGACTTCTCCTGGGGACCCAGTACTTC.